This T cell receptor beta chain was sequenced during a study of cytomegalovirus exposure and HLA in healthy donors (dated by TCRdb to 2016 to 2017). Background on the whole study: An earlier analysis of fewer than 750 of the donors reported roughly 300 Gb of sequence data and roughly 120 million unique TCR beta sequences obtained from around 170 million T cells. Across 398 genotyped donors of the cohort, an average of roughly 230,000 unique TCR beta nucleotide sequences per donor were sequenced, and 15% to 20% of those sequences were non-productive. Approximately 310 gigabases of sequencing data and 78 million or so unique TCR sequences were included in an early release covering 550 to 800 HLA-typed donors. Alongside the repertoire data, information on donor age, sex, ethnicity and CMV serostatus was compiled. In the later analysis, no new phenotypic data were used to find candidate immune exposures; instead, reliance was placed on TCR beta sequences and their occurrence across donors. In addition to the first cohort of 500 to 850 subjects, a separate validation cohort of approximately 130 different subjects was used. The study combined high-throughput TCR immunosequencing, statistical association of individual TCRs with disease status, and machine learning to predict cytomegalovirus infection status. A later analysis re-analyzed previously published TCR beta repertoires from 500 to 700 donors and added high-resolution HLA genotyping to study TCR occurrence patterns. Of the 350 to 400 genotyped donors, about 80% fell in the genetic ancestry cluster associated with self-reported Caucasian donors. Typing coverage varied by locus: roughly 620-630 donors for A, B, C, DRB1 and DQB1; approximately 520 for DQA1; around 610 for DPA1; approximately 470 for DPB1. Using immunosequencing, the study profiled T cell repertoires from about 610 subjects and related those repertoires to cytomegalovirus serostatus. A few DR-DQ haplotypes were treated as single units for association and clustering because of strong linkage in the cohort. Genome-wide SNP genotypes for about 65% of the roughly 700 donors were used in a later genetic analysis, which treated that subset as a discovery cohort. To decide whether each TCR beta V gene segment behaved as functional or pseudogenic, an earlier analysis of fewer than 750 of the donors relied on high-throughput TCR beta sequencing. Both class I and class II loci were covered by HLA typing, at four-digit resolution. All discovery cohort repertoires had been generated on a single sequencing platform. The study aimed to test whether cataloging public T cell receptors could reveal signatures of past pathogen exposure.

Note on this clone: Its antigen remains undetermined. No clone much larger than this one lies a single base away; base qualities are absent.

Libraries were made using the immunoSEQ multiplex PCR assay. For the multiplex PCR, a mixture combining 60 forward primers for TCR Vbeta segments and 13 reverse primers for TCR Jbeta segments was used. The CDR3 region of rearranged TCR beta genes was amplified from genomic DNA with a multiplex PCR assay. The amplified TCR beta libraries were sequenced on the Illumina HiSeq System as 87-base-pair reads. In the source study's methods: Across the 700 or so repertoires, a later analysis counted about 81 million unique TCR beta chains, around 10 million of which were shared by at least two donors. Raw reads were error-corrected and collapsed into unique sequences with a nearest-neighbor algorithm that merged closely related sequences to remove PCR and sequencing errors. To assign V, D and J gene segments, CDR3 sequences were aligned to IMGT reference sequences. For a sequence to be retained, a match of at least six nucleotides to both a V gene segment and a J gene segment was required. Rearrangements were called productive when the CDR3 lacked stop codons and stayed in frame with V and J; all others were non-productive. Following IMGT convention, CDR3 was defined as the stretch from the second conserved V-encoded cysteine up to the conserved J-encoded phenylalanine. In an earlier analysis of approximately 590 of the donors, sequences lacking an unambiguous match to a single V gene segment were excluded. In an earlier analysis of approximately 590 of the donors, a V segment was called functional when productive rearrangements were above 56.7%, and segregating when the standard deviation between donors exceeded 5%. A statistical classification framework was built for diagnosing cytomegalovirus status from the catalog of TCR beta chain sequences. In a later analysis, V and J genes were assigned by comparing TCR nucleotide sequences against IMGT/GENE-DB human TR gene sequences. Using the TCRdist pipeline, a later analysis assigned CDR3 sequences along with most-parsimonious VDJ recombination scenarios. In a later analysis, each TCR beta chain was defined by its CDR3 amino acid sequence together with its V-gene family, and reads without a unique V-gene family were excluded. A later analysis removed 500 to 650 highly shared, low-generation-probability nucleotide sequences to deal with suspected cross-contamination and a sequencing artifact. In a later analysis, a clonal expansion index for each public chain was calculated from normalized within-repertoire ranks of inferred template counts. In a later analysis, generation probabilities were computed with a VDJ recombination model fitted to out-of-frame rearrangements, and the resulting probabilities were checked against IGoR. In a later analysis, TCR-TCR, TCR-HLA and TCR-CMV co-occurrence was scored with hypergeometric tests, and a repertoire-size bias correction was applied to TCR pairs. In a later analysis, false discovery rates were estimated by permuting HLA or CMV assignments 20 times. In a later analysis, co-occurring TCRs were grouped with DBSCAN, and TCRdist sequence similarity was added when clustering was performed within HLA-allele-positive subsets. Repertoires with fewer than 30,000 or more than 120,000 public chains, plus five repertoires with anomalous nucleotide sharing, were excluded from co-occurrence clustering. Imported from immuneACCESS, the table was reduced by TCRdb to in-frame sequences with V and J called. These copies leave out some clones; in studies compared against another copy, an unresolved V gene accounts for under half, and the cause of the remainder is not known. V and J calls and clone size are given by that table; D and trimming were obtained from the DNA. A total of about 140,000 clones appear in this sample, more than 75% of them only once. The leading ten clones occupy 2% to 3% of the sample.

Sequences MNHEY (CDR1) and SMNVEV (CDR2) are obtained from the germline V gene (reference sequence). At the junction V is shortened by 7 bases and J by 2 bases, with 12 bases in between. The CDR3, cysteine through phenylalanine, is 13 amino acids long. Here the CDR3 DNA is all that survives: 39 bases in frame from base 1. In total, approximately 610 healthy bone marrow donors made up the cohort. At the time of sampling, all cohort members were nominally healthy, though unrecorded immune exposures were likely present. The donor tested CMV seronegative and was one of the 352 seronegative cohort members. Each donor provided a peripheral blood sample, and peripheral blood mononuclear cells were used for TCR beta sequencing. The Qiagen DNeasy Blood Extraction Kit was used to extract genomic DNA from the blood cell samples. General conclusions and limits of the study: Compared with equally common non-associated chains, HLA-associated TCR beta chains in a later analysis were more clonally expanded and had lower generation probabilities. Because HLA typing was unavailable for some donors at each locus, only the typed subset was used in association tests. A further reported finding was that TCR beta sequences accurately predicted the HLA-A and HLA-B alleles for most subjects in the first cohort. A later analysis reported that several top co-occurrence clusters appeared linked to parvovirus B19, influenza, CMV and Epstein-Barr virus. It was suggested by the authors that the approach could potentially be generalized to other disease states and immunological phenotypes. According to a later analysis, most CMV-associated TCR beta chains appeared to be HLA-restricted, and the HLA associations seemed to be driven largely by CMV exposure. According to a later analysis, TCR association rates differed among HLA loci, with DRB1 alleles showing the most associated TCRs and HLA-C alleles showing the fewest. When HLA alleles, especially DR and DQ, strongly co-occurred, TCR associations were difficult to assign to individual alleles. In an earlier analysis of around 600 of the donors, most TCR beta V segments appeared in productive rearrangements about 87% or about 30% of the time, broadly matching IMGT annotations. The sequencing pipeline was judged likely to have produced a cluster of highly shared sequence variants as a technical artifact. Some 15 rarely observed V segments, including chromosome 9 orphons, were excluded from the earlier analysis of a few hundred of the donors because counts were too low. The presence/absence analyses assumed that sequencing depth was roughly uniform across donors, and that assumption may not be true. In this cohort, only TCR beta chains were sequenced, and detectable features were limited by the absence of alpha or paired-chain data. The study gave a list of 150 to 200 TCR beta chains associated with cytomegalovirus. In a later genetic analysis, fewer N-insertions in productive TCRs were reported among donors in an Asian-associated ancestry cluster than the approximately 710-donor mean. In vitro tests confirmed that a few of the cytomegalovirus-associated TCR beta chains recognize cytomegalovirus antigens. Immune exposure information for the cohort was limited to CMV serostatus. Some IMGT-functional V segments, including TRBV6-2 and TRBV6-3, could not be told apart with the 87-base-pair reads, so those segments were excluded. A later genetic analysis associated a missense DCLRE1C variant with V-gene and J-gene trimming of TCR beta chains, and an independent cohort replicated the association. While some public TCRs were present in many individuals, most TCR sequences turned up only very rarely across donors. The classifier was reported to diagnose cytomegalovirus status with high specificity and sensitivity in both the original cohort and the validation cohort. Specific HLA alleles were associated with 16,951 TCR beta sequences at a false discovery rate of 0.05 in a later analysis. Linkage disequilibrium might explain the correlated functional status among segregating V segments, but an unknown experimental factor could not be ruled out.

Here the chain combines TRBV27 and TRBJ2-7, and TRBD1 may be the D gene, going by 6 matching bases. The specimen was PBMCs. The TCR sequence derives from a man aged 50 to 60 in good health and CMV-seronegative. The CDR3 protein sequence reads: CASKSTGAYEQYF. In nucleotide form, the sequence is TGTGCCAGCAAGTCGACAGGCGCCTACGAGCAGTACTTC.